Below are 9 T cell receptor beta chains sequenced from a single sample in a study of shared clonotypes between healthy human individuals. CD45RO-negative, CCR7-positively selected cells formed the naive CD8 fraction, excluding terminally differentiated effector memory CD45RA+ cells. This table comes from immunoSEQ multiplex PCR, and its TCRdb copy is limited to in-frame clones, with some not included. This sample has 1.5 million to 2.5 million clones, with over 85% found just once. The specimen sequenced was naive CD8+ T cells sorted from blood. Receptors were obtained from a man between 18 and 29 years old in good health.

The J gene is TRBJ2-2, the V gene TRBV27; the D call may be TRBD1 or TRBD2 (5 bases each). The germline V gene has CDR1 MNHEY and CDR2 SMNVEV (reference sequence). Trimming left V 7 bases short and J 0 bases short, with 18 bases between. The CDR3 has 17 amino acids. In nucleotides, the CDR3 is TGTGCCAGCATGCGGGCAGGGAACTCTCCGAACACCGGGGAGCTGTTTTTT. It yields the protein CASMRAGNSPNTGELFF.

The V call is TRBV2, the J call TRBJ1-2, with no clear D. Between the trimmed V and J ends, which lost 1 base and 8 bases, there was a span of 17 bases. Germline V gene lookup returns CDR1 SNHLY and CDR2 FYNNEI. The CDR3 spans 15 residues. The CDR3 bases are TGTGCCAGCAGTGAAGACAGTAGAACGACTTACGGCTACACCTTC. Translation gives CASSEDSRTTYGYTF.

The chain uses TRBV7-9 and TRBJ1-1; 7 bases line up with TRBD1. CDR1 and CDR2 from the germline V gene are SEHNR and FQNEAQ (reference sequence). Unmatched junction bases numbered 3, after V lost 4 bases and J lost 1 base. This CDR3 has 14 amino acids. CDR3 protein: CASSWDRENTEAFF. In nucleotides, the CDR3 is TGTGCCAGCAGCTGGGACAGAGAGAACACTGAAGCTTTCTTT.

V usage is TRBV25-1 and J usage is TRBJ1-1; D remains unclear. Germline CDR1 reads MGHDK; CDR2 reads SYGVNS. This CDR3 region has 13 residues. V was trimmed by 5 bases and J by 0 bases, leaving 7 bases between them. CDR3 nucleotide sequence: TGTGCCAGCAGTTTCTCCATGAACACTGAAGCTTTCTTT. Its translation is CASSFSMNTEAFF.

This chain connects TRBV11-2 to TRBJ2-1; 9 nucleotides agree with TRBD1. The germline V gene encodes CDR1 SGHAT and CDR2 FQNNGV. The trim removed 4 bases at V and 15 bases at J, leaving 19 bases unmatched. The CDR3 contains 16 residues. This CDR3 is CASSSLKGQGPDVRFF. The DNA for the CDR3 is TGTGCCAGCAGCTCCTTGAAGGGACAGGGCCCGGATGTGCGGTTCTTC.

The rearrangement joins TRBV5-8 to TRBJ2-5, with 10 bases lining up with TRBD2. This CDR3 spans 15 amino acids. V was pared by 4 bases and J by 6 bases, with 9 bases of the junction left unmatched. CDR1 SGHTS and CDR2 YDEGEE come from the germline V gene. Here the CDR3 reads CASSVTSGVRKTQYF. DNA for the CDR3: TGTGCCAGCAGCGTAACTAGCGGGGTCCGGAAGACCCAGTACTTC.

The chain employs TRBV9 and TRBJ2-2; no clear D. Trimming pared 2 bases from V and 4 bases from J, leaving 9 bases between. The germline V gene has CDR1 SGDLS and CDR2 YYNGEE. The CDR3 length is 14 residues. The CDR3 bases are TGTGCCAGCAGCGTCTCCCTCGGCACCGGGGAGCTGTTTTTT. Translated, it gives CASSVSLGTGELFF.

As for this clone: The junction departs from the called germline gene at one end, perhaps through a read error. The chain employs TRBV9 and TRBJ2-3; a weak D match, TRBD2 (5 bases). Germline CDR1 SGDLS, CDR2 YYNGEE. CDR3 length equals 14 residues. In DNA form, the CDR3 reads TGTGCCAGCAGGGTAGACTATTCCGACGATACGCAGTATTTT. Translating it yields CASRVDYSDDTQYF.

CDR3 nucleotides: TGTGCCAGCAGCAGGTCAAACGAGGACGGGAACTATGGCTACACCTTC. It codes for CASSRSNEDGNYGYTF. The rearrangement links TRBV7-9 to TRBJ1-2; D uncertain. This CDR3 has 16 amino acids. Between the trimmed V and J ends, which lost 5 bases and 2 bases, there was a span of 18 bases. CDR1 and CDR2 (germline): SEHNR, FQNEAQ (reference sequence).